This note documents a single T cell receptor (beta chain) sequence. There is no known antigen for this receptor. One base away there is no much larger clone; base qualities are not given. The CDR3 runs 13 residues from the cysteine to the phenylalanine. The DNA shown is the 39-base CDR3, in frame from base 1. The trim is 7 bases for V and 1 base for J, with a gap of 13 bases between the germline ends. The germline V gene provides CDR1 SQVTM and CDR2 ANQGSEA. The donors were included in the validation cohort of some 120 subjects, a group kept apart from the roughly 690-subject first cohort. Library method: the immunoSEQ multiplex PCR assay. Regarding the original processing steps: To diagnose cytomegalovirus status from the catalog of TCR beta chain sequences, a statistical classification framework was built. TCRdb took this table from immuneACCESS and kept in-frame rearrangements with V and J called. Such tables lack part of the clones; where checked against another copy, unresolved V genes explain under half of the gap, and the rest is unexplained. For V, J and clone size, that table is used; D and trimming come from the DNA. The table for this sample lists 150,000 to 200,000 clones; 75% to 90% of them were counted only once. Of the sample, 15% to 20% is held by the ten largest clones.

This entry is derived from a study of cytomegalovirus exposure and HLA in healthy donors (dated 2017 in TCRdb). Background on the whole study: A later analysis indicated that the 120 or so validation repertoires were generated on the platform also employed for the approximately 700 repertoires of the first cohort. To predict cytomegalovirus infection status, the study combined high-throughput TCR immunosequencing, statistical association of individual TCRs with disease status, and machine learning. The study was designed to test whether signatures of past pathogen exposure could be identified by cataloging public T cell receptors. Besides the first cohort of 500 to 700 subjects, a separate validation cohort made up of 120 different subjects was used.

Here is what the overall study found, with its caveats: Cytomegalovirus status was reported to be diagnosed by the classifier with high specificity and sensitivity in both the original and validation cohorts. All 120 or so repertoires were used to score co-occurrence in the validation cohort in a later analysis, because that analysis had no HLA typing for the cohort. The authors suggested that the approach could potentially be generalized to other disease states and immunological phenotypes. Most TCR sequences were observed very rarely across donors, whereas some public TCRs were present in many individuals. Subsequent analysis determined that TCRs grouped into clusters in the first cohort also showed a tendency toward co-occurrence across the approximately 120 validation repertoires, and roughly 94% of cluster scores exceeded 0. The study gave a list of 150 to 200 TCR beta chains associated with cytomegalovirus. In vitro tests confirmed that a few of the cytomegalovirus-associated TCR beta chains recognize cytomegalovirus antigens.

This TCR derives from a man between 18 and 35 years old in good health and CMV-seropositive. Specimen: PBMCs. This receptor chain uses TRBV29-1 and TRBJ1-1, with no reliable assignment of the D segment. The nucleotide sequence is TGCAGCGCCCAAACCCCAGAGAACACTGAAGCTTTCTTT. This codes for CSAQTPENTEAFF.